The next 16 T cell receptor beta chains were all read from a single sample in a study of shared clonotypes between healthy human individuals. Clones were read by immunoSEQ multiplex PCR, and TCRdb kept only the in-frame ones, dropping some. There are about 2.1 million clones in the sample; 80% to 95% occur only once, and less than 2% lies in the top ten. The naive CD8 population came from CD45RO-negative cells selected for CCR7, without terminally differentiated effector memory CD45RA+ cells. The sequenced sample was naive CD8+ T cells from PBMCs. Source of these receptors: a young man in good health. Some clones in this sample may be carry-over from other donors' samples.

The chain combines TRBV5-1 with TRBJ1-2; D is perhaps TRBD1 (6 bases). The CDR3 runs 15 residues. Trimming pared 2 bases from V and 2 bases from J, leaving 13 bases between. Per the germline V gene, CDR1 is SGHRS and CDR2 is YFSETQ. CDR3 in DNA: TGCGCCAGCAGCTTTGCCCGGACAGAGAACTATGGCTACACCTTC. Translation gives CASSFARTENYGYTF.

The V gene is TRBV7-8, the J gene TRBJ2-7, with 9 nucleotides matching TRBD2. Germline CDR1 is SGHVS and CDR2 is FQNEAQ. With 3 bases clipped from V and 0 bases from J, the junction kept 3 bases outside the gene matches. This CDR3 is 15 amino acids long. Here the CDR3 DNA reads TGTGCCAGCAGCTTCGGGACTAGCAGCTCCTACGAGCAGTACTTC. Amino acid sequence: CASSFGTSSSYEQYF.

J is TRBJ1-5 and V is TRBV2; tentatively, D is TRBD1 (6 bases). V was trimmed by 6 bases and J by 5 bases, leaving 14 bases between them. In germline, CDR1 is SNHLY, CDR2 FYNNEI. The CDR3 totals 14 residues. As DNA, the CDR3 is TGTGCCAGCAGATCAGCCAGGGGTTATCAGCCCCAGCATTTT. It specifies CASRSARGYQPQHF.

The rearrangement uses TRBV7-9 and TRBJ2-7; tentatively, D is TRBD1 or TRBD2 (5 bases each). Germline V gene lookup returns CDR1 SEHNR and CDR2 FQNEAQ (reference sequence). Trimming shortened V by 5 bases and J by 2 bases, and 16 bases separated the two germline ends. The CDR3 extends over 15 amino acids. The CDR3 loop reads CASSPPGRQAYEQYF. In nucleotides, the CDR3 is TGTGCCAGCAGCCCCCCGGGACGGCAAGCCTACGAGCAGTACTTC.

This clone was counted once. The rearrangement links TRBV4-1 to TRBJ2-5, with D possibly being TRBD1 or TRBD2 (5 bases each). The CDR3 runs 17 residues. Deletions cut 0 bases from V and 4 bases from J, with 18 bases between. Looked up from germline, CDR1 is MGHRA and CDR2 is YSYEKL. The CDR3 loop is CASSQDLQGEDGETQYF. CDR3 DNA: TGCGCCAGCAGCCAAGATCTTCAGGGAGAAGATGGAGAGACCCAGTACTTC.

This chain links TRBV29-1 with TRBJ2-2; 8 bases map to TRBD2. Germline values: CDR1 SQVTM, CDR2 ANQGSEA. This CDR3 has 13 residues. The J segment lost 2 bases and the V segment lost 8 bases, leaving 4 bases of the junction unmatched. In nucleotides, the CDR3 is TGCAGCACAAGCGGGAGAAACACCGGGGAGCTGTTTTTT. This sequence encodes CSTSGRNTGELFF.

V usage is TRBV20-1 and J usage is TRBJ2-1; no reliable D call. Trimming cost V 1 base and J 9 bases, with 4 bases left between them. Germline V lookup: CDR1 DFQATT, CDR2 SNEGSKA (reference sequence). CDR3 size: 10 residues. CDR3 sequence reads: CSARVLEQFF. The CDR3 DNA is TGCAGTGCTAGAGTGCTTGAGCAGTTCTTC.

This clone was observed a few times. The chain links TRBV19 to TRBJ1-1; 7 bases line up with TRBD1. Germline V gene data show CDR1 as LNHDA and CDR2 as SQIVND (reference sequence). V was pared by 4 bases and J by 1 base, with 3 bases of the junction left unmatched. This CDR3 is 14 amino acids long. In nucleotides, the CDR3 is TGTGCCAGTAGTAGAGGGGGCACGAACACTGAAGCTTTCTTT. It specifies CASSRGGTNTEAFF.

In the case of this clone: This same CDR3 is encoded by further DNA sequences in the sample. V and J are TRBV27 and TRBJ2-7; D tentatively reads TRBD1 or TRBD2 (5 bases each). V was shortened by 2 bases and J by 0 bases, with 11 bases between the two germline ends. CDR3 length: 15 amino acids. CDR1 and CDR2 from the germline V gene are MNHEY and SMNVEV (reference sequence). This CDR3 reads CASSLRGGSSYEQYF. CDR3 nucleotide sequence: TGTGCCAGCAGTTTACGGGGCGGAAGCTCCTACGAGCAGTACTTC.

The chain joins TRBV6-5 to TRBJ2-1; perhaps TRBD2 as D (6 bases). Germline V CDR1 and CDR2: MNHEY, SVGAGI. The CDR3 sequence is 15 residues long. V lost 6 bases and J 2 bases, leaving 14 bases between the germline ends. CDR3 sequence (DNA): TGTGCCAGCAGCCGCCAGCGGGTTCCCTACAATGAGCAGTTCTTC. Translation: CASSRQRVPYNEQFF.

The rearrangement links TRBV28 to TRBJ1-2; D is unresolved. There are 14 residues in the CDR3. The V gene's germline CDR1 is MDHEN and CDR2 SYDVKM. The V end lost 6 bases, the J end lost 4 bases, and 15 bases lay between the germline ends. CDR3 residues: CASSSNPGSYGYTF. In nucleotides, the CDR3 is TGTGCCAGCAGCTCAAACCCAGGATCCTATGGCTACACCTTC.

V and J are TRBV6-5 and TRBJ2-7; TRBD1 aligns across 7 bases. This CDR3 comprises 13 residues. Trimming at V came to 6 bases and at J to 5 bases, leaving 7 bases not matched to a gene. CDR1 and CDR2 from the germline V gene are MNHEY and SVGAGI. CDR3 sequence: CASSTTGFNEQYF. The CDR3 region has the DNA TGTGCCAGCAGCACGACAGGGTTCAACGAGCAGTACTTC.

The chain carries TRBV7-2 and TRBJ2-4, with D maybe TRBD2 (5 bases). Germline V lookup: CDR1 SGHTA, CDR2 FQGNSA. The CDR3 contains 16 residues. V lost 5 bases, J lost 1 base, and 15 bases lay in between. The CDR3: CASSPGSYKAKNIQYF. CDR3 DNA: TGTGCCAGCAGCCCGGGGTCCTACAAGGCCAAAAACATTCAGTACTTC.

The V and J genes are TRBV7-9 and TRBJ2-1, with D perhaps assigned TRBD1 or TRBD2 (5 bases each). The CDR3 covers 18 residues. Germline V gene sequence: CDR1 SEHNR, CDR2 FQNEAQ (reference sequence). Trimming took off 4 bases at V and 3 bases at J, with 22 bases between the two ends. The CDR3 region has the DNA TGTGCCAGCAGCTCCATTAAAGCGGCAGGGCCAAGCTACAATGAGCAGTTCTTC. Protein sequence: CASSSIKAAGPSYNEQFF.

The CDR3 loop is CASSLGWGPYGYTF. CDR3 in DNA: TGTGCCAGCAGCTTGGGGTGGGGGCCCTATGGCTACACCTTC. The chain is built from TRBV5-4 and TRBJ1-2, with D perhaps matching TRBD1 (6 bases). CDR1 is SGHNT and CDR2 is YYREEE in the germline V gene (reference sequence). V dropped 0 bases and J dropped 4 bases, with 10 bases sitting between them. The CDR3 loop spans 14 amino acids. Using reference TRBV5-4 and TRBJ1-2 for the parts outside the CDR3, the full variable domain is ETGVTQSPTHLIKTRGQQVTLRCSSQSGHNTVSWYQQALGQGPQFIFQYYREEENGRGNFPPRFSGLQFPNYSSELNVNALELDDSALYLCASSLGWGPYGYTFGSGTRLTVV.

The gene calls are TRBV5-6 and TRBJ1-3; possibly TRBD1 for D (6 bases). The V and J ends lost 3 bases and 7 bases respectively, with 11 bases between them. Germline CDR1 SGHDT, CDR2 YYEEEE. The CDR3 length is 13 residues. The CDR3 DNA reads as TGTGCCAGCAGCTCCCGAAGGGGGAACACCATATATTTT. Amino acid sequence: CASSSRRGNTIYF.